The clone carrying this TCR beta chain was detected a few times. Sequencing targeted expressed TCRB transcripts, as all isolated RNA had been reverse transcribed. Sequenced by immunoSEQ multiplex PCR; TCRdb stores in-frame clones only, minus some. Here the sample spans about 620,000 clones, about 14% being singletons. The CDR3 totals 14 residues. Germline V gene data show CDR1 as SGHRS and CDR2 as YFSETQ. J was trimmed by 11 bases and V by 6 bases; bases with no gene match: 12. This record belongs to a study of beta chain features in type 1 diabetes. Sorted populations all had greater than 95% purity. This clonotype was obtained from a young man in good health. This chain joins TRBV5-1 and TRBJ1-1; 11 nucleotides match TRBD1. The sample was naive CD4+ T cells from blood. The CDR3 loop is CASTRTGGAMEAFF. In DNA, the CDR3 is TGCGCCAGCACCCGGACAGGGGGCGCGATGGAGGCTTTCTTT.